This T cell receptor (beta chain) was profiled in a study of regulatory T cells in long-lasting Graves disease. Regarding the study as a whole: Sample size was small, which may have lowered accuracy.

Time point reported: newly diagnosed GD, antithyroid drugs for less than 3 months. The TCR library was prepared using RNA isolated from PBMCs. Construction of the TCR beta libraries employed iRepertoire HTBI primers in conjunction with Arm-PCR of CDR3 regions. Via MiXCR, TCRdb re-called the multiplex PCR reads, giving one row per CDR3 protein. The sample holds 550,000 to 650,000 distinct CDR3 sequences, roughly 15% seen once. There are many counts of this clonotype. Its matching antigen is unknown. These sequences were also reported in another study, on T cells in Graves' hyperthyroidism and ophthalmopathy.

The input for sequencing was peripheral blood mononuclear cells (PBMCs), taken at new diagnosis, from a patient treated with antithyroid drugs. The clonotype originates from a man younger than 30 with Graves disease.

This CDR3 reads CASSLSSILGNEQFF. The CDR3 coding sequence is TGTGCCAGCAGTTTATCATCCATCCTCGGCAATGAGCAGTTCTTC. The chain has TRBV27 and TRBJ2-1; the D is unclear. The length of the CDR3 is 15 residues. V dropped 0 bases and J dropped 6 bases, with 12 bases sitting between them. Looked up from germline, CDR1 is MNHEY and CDR2 is SMNVEV (reference sequence).